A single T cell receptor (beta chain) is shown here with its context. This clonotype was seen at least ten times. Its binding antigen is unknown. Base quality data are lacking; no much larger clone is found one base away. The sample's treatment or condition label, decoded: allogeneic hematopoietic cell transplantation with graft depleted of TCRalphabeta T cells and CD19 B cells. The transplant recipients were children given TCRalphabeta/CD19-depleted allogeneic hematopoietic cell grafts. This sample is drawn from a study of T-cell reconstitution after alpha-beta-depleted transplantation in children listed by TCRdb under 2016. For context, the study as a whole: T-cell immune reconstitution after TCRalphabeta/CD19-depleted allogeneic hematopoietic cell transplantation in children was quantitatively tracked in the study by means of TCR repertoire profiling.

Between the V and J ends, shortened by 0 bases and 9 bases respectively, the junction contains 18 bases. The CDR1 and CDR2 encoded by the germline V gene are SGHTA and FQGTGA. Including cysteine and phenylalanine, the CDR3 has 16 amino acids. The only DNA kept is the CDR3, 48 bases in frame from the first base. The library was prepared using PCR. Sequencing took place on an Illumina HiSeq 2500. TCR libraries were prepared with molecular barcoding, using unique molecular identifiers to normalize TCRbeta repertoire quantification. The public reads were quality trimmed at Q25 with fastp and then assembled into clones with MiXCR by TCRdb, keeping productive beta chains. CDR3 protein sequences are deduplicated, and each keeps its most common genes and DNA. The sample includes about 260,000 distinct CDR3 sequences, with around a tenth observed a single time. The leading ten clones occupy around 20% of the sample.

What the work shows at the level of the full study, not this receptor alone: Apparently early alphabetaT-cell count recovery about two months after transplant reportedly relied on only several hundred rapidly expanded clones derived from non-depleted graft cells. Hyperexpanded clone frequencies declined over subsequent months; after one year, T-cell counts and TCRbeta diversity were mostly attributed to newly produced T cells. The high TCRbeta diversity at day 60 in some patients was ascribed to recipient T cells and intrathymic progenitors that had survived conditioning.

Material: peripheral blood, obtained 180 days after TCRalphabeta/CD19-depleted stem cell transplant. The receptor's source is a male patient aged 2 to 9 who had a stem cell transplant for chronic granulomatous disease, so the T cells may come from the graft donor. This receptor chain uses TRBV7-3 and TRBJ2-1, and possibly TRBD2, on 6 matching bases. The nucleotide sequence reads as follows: TGTGCCAGCAGCTTAACACACAGCGGGCCCGACAGTGAGCAGTTCTTC. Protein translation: CASSLTHSGPDSEQFF.